This T cell receptor (beta chain) was sequenced for a study of blood T cell repertoires in COVID-19. CDR1 is MNHEY, CDR2 SVGAGI, per germline. V was pared by 6 bases and J by 7 bases, with 3 bases of the junction left unmatched. The CDR3 runs to 13 residues. Cohort assignment relied on participant-reported clinical history. A COVID-19 case had been met by exposed participants during the 2 weeks before study entry. Authors' processing steps: Estimation of nucleated cell counts was performed using reference gene primer amplification. Clones were sequenced by immunoSEQ multiplex PCR, and TCRdb holds only the in-frame ones, with some missing. V and J calls and clone size are those listed in that table; D and trimming were worked out from the DNA. In the table there are 150,000 or so clones, 75% to 90% of which are singletons.

The sequencing input was PBMCs or T cells enriched from blood (not recorded which). This sequence joins TRBV6-5 and TRBJ1-3; 10 bases fit TRBD1. This TCR was recovered from a woman aged 40 to 49 who had been exposed to COVID-19. The CDR3 loop reads CASSRDRGNTIYF. The CDR3 nucleotides read TGTGCCAGCAGCAGGGACAGGGGCAACACCATATATTTT.